This TCR beta chain derives from a study of blood T cell repertoires in COVID-19. CDR1 GTSNPN and CDR2 SVGIG come from the germline V gene (reference sequence). Trimming removed 1 base from V and 11 bases from J, with 8 bases in between. The CDR3 covers 10 residues. In the source study's methods: For nucleated cells, counts were estimated from reference gene primer amplification. The protocol was immunoSEQ multiplex PCR, while the TCRdb copy is restricted to in-frame clones and leaves out a portion. V and J calls and clone size come straight from that table; D and trimming were deduced from the DNA. Of 300,000 to 400,000 clones listed, more than 70% are singletons. This clone has just one count.

V usage is TRBV30 and J usage is TRBJ1-1; D is possibly TRBD1 (5 bases). Material: peripheral blood. The source of this sequence is a man aged 25-40 years with active or convalescent COVID-19. Here the CDR3 reads CAWSAAGAFF. CDR3 nucleotide sequence: TGTGCCTGGAGTGCTGCAGGGGCTTTCTTT.